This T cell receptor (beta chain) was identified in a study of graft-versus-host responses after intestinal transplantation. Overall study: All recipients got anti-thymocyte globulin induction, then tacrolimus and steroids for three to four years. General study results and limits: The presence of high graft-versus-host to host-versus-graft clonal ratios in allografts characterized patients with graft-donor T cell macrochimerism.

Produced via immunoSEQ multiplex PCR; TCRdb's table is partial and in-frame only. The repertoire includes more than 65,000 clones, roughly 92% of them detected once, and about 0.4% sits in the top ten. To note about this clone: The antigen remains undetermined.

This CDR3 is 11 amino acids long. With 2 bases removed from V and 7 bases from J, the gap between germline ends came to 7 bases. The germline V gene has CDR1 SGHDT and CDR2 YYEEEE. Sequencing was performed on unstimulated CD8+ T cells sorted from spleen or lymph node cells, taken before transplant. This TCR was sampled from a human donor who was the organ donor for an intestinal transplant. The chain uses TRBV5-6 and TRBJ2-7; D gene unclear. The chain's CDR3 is CASSFSDEQYF. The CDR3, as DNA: TGTGCCAGCAGCTTTAGTGATGAGCAGTACTTC.